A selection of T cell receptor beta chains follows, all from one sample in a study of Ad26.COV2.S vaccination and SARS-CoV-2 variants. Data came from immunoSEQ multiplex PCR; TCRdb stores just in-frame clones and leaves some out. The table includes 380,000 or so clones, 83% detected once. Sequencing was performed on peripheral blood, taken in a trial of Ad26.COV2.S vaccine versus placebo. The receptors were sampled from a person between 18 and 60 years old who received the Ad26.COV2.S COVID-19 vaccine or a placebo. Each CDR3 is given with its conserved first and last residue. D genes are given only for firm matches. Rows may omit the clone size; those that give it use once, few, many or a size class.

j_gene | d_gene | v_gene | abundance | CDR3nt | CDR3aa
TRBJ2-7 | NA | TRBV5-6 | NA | TGTGCCAGCAGCTTGTCTGGTATTTACGAGCAGTACTTC | CASSLSGIYEQYF
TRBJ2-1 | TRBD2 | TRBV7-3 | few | TGTGCCAGCAGCCTGGGAGGGCCCACCTACAATGAGCAGTTCTTC | CASSLGGPTYNEQFF
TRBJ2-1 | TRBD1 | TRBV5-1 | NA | TGCGCCAGCACCGACCCATTTGGGACAGGGTTCACTGAGCAGTTCTTC | CASTDPFGTGFTEQFF
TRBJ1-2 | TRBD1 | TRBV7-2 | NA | TGTGCCAGTACCTTGGGGCAGGGGGTTGGCTACACCTTC | CASTLGQGVGYTF
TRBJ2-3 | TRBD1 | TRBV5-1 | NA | TGCGCCAGCGGAGGGACAGGGGCAGCAGATACGCAGTATTTT | CASGGTGAADTQYF
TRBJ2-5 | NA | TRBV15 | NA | TGTGCCACCAGCACTGGGACGTATTTGCCCCTATACTTC | CATSTGTYLPLYF
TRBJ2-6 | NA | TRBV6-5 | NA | TGTGCCAGCAGTCGGATCTCTGGGGCCAACGTCCTGACTTTC | CASSRISGANVLTF
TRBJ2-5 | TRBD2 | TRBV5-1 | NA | TGCGCCAGCAGCACCCAGGGAGGGCAAGAGACCCAGTACTTC | CASSTQGGQETQYF
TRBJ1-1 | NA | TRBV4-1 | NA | TGCGCCAGCAGCCAACGCCAGGCACTATTGAACACTGAAGCTTTCTTT | CASSQRQALLNTEAFF
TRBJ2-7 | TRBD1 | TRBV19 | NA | TGTGCCAGTAGTGCGTTGGACAGGTTCCCCTACGAGCAGTACTTC | CASSALDRFPYEQYF
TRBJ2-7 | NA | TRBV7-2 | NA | TGTGCCAGCAGCTTAGGAATTGGAATCGAGCAGTACTTC | CASSLGIGIEQYF
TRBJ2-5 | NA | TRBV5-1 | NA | TGCGCCAGCAGCTTGGTTAGGGCACAAGAGACCCAGTACTTC | CASSLVRAQETQYF
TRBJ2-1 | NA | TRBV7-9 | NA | TGTGCCAGCAGCTTAGTCGTCGGTTACGGGTCCTACAATGAGCAGTTCTTC | CASSLVVGYGSYNEQFF
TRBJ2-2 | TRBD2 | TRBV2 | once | TGTGCCAGCAGTTTAACCGGGACTAGCGGAAACACCGGGGAGCTGTTTTTT | CASSLTGTSGNTGELFF
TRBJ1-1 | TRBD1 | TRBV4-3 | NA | TGCGCCAGCAGCCAAACCTTAGGGGGCTACACTGAAGCTTTCTTT | CASSQTLGGYTEAFF
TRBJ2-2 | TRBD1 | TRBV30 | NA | TGTGCCTGGAGTACCGGGACAGGGAGAACCGGGGAGCTGTTTTTT | CAWSTGTGRTGELFF